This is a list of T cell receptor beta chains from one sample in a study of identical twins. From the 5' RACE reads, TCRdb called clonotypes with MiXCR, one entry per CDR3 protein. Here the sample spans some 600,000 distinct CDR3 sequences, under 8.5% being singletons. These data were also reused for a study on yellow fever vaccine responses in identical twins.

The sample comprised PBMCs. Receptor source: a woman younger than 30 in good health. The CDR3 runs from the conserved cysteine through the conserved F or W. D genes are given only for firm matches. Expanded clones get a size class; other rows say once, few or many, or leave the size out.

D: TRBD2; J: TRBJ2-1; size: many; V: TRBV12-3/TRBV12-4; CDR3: CASSLRLAGGHNEQFF; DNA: TGTGCCAGCAGCCTAAGACTAGCGGGGGGGCACAATGAGCAGTTCTTC
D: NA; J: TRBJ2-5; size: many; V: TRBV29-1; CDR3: CSVRGERETQYF; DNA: TGCAGCGTGAGGGGGGAGAGGGAGACCCAGTACTTC
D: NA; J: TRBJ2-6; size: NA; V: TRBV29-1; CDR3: CSVESGAPGPGANVLTF; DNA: TGCAGCGTAGAATCAGGGGCCCCCGGCCCTGGGGCCAACGTCCTGACTTTC
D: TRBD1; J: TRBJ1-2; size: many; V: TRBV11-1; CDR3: CASSLIMGQGRTEKPNYGYTF; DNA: TGTGCCAGCAGCTTAATCATGGGACAGGGGCGAACCGAAAAACCTAACTATGGCTACACCTTC
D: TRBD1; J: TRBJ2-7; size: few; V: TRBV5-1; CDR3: CASQVGTGSSYEQYF; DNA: TGCGCCAGCCAGGTGGGGACAGGGAGCTCCTACGAGCAGTACTTC
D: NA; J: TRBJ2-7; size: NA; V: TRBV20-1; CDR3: CSARKLASYEQYF; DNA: TGCAGTGCTAGAAAGCTAGCCTCCTACGAGCAGTACTTC
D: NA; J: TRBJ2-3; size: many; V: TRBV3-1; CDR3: CASTGEGGPTDTQYF; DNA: TGTGCCAGCACCGGAGAGGGAGGCCCCACAGATACGCAGTATTTT
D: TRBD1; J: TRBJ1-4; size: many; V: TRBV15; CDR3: CATSAQGRAEKLFF; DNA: TGTGCCACCAGCGCACAGGGGCGGGCTGAAAAACTGTTTTTT
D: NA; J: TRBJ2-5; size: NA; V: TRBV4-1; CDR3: CASSQGPPETQYF; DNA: TGCGCCAGCAGCCAAGGCCCCCCAGAGACCCAGTACTTC
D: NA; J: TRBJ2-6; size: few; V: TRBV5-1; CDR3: CASSLADTSGANVLTF; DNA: TGCGCCAGCAGCTTGGCGGACACATCTGGGGCCAACGTCCTGACTTTC